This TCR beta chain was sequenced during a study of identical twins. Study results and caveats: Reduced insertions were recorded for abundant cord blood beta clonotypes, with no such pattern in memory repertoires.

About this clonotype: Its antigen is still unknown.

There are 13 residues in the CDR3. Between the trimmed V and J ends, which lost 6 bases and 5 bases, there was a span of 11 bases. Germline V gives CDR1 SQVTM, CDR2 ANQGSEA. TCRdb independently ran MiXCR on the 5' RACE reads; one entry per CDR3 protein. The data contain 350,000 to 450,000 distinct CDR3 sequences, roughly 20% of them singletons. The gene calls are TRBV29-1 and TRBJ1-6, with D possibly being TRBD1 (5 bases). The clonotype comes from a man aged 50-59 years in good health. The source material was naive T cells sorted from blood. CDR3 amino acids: CSVGAGNNSPLHF. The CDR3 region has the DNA TGCAGCGTCGGCGCAGGGAATAATTCACCCCTCCACTTT.